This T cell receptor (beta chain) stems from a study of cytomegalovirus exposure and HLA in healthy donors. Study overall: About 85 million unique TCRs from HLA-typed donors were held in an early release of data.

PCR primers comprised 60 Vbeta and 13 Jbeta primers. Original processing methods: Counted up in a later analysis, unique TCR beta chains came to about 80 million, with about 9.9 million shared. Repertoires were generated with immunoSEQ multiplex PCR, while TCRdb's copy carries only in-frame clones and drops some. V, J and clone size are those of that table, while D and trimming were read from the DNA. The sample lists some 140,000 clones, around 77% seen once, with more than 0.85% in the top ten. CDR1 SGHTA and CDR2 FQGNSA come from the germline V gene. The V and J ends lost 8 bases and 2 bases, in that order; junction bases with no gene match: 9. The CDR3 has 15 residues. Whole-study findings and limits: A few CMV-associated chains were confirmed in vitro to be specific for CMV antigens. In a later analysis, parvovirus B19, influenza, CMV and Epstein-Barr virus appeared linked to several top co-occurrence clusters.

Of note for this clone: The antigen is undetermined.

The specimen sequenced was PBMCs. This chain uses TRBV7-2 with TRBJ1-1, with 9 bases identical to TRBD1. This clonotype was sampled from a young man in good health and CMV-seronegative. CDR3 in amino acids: CASEEGQGGNTEAFF. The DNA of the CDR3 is TGTGCCAGCGAAGAGGGACAGGGAGGTAACACTGAAGCTTTCTTT.